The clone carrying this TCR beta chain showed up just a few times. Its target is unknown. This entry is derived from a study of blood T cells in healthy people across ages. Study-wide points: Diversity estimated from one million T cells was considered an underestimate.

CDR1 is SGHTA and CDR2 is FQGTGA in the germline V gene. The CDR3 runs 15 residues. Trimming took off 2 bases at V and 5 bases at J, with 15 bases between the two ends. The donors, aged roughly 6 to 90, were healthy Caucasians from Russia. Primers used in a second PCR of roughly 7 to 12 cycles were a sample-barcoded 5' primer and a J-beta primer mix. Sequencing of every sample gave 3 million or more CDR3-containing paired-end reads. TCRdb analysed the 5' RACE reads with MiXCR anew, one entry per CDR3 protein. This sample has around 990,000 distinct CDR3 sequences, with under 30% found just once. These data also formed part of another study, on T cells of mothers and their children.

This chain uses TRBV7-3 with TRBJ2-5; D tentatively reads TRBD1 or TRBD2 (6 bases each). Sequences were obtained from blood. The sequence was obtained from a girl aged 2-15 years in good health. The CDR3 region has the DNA TGTGCCAGCAGCTTACGCCGGGGGCGGATCGAGACCCAGTACTTC. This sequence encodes CASSLRRGRIETQYF.